The 26 T cell receptor beta chains listed next were all sequenced from one sample in a study of T cell responses to AZD1222 COVID-19 vaccine. Produced via immunoSEQ multiplex PCR; TCRdb's table is partial and in-frame only. The sample holds roughly 150,000 clones, roughly 90% seen once. The starting material was peripheral blood, obtained on day 0 of AZD1222 vaccination. The receptors come from an adult in good health.

The gene calls are TRBV24-1 and TRBJ2-7, with D maybe TRBD2 (5 bases). The length of the CDR3 is 17 residues. Deletions cut 4 bases from V and 0 bases from J, with 18 bases between. CDR1 is KGHDR and CDR2 is SFDVKD in the germline V gene. CDR3 DNA sequence: TGTGCCACCAGTGACCCCGAGGACTGCTCGCCCTCCTACGAGCAGTACTTC. It specifies CATSDPEDCSPSYEQYF.

The V and J genes are TRBV2 and TRBJ1-1; D perhaps matches TRBD1 (5 bases). Germline CDR1 SNHLY, CDR2 FYNNEI. Trimming stripped 2 bases from V and 1 base from J, with 8 bases between. The CDR3 runs 14 residues. The CDR3 sequence is CASSEMGPNTEAFF. DNA for the CDR3: TGTGCCAGCAGTGAAATGGGGCCGAACACTGAAGCTTTCTTT. Full variable domain (missing parts from reference TRBV2 and TRBJ1-1): EPEVTQTPSHQVTQMGQEVILRCVPISNHLYFYWYRQILGQKVEFLVSFYNNEISEKSEIFDDQFSVERPDGSNFTLKIRSTKLEDSAMYFCASSEMGPNTEAFFGQGTRLTVV.

The chain combines TRBV18 with TRBJ1-2; D is unresolved. This CDR3 region has 14 residues. Germline lookup yields CDR1 KGHSH and CDR2 LQKENI. The V end lost 2 bases, the J end lost 6 bases, and 13 bases lay between the germline ends. CDR3: CASSPGEWLHGYTF. CDR3 DNA: TGTGCCAGCTCACCAGGGGAATGGCTTCATGGCTACACCTTC.

The chain recombines TRBV9 with TRBJ2-6; the match to TRBD1 covers 9 bases. J lost 2 bases, V lost 4 bases, and 10 bases had no gene match. The CDR3 is made up of 18 amino acids. Germline V gene data show CDR1 as SGDLS and CDR2 as YYNGEE. The CDR3 nucleotides read TGTGCCAGCAGCTTCCCCGGGACAGGGACCCCTGGGGCCAACGTCCTGACTTTC. Translated, it gives CASSFPGTGTPGANVLTF.

This clone is a singleton in its sample. V gene TRBV7-3 combines with J gene TRBJ2-2, with TRBD2 matching over 12 bases. The junction had 15 bases not matched to a gene; V was cut back by 5 bases and J by 5 bases. This CDR3 has 19 residues. From germline, CDR1 is SGHTA and CDR2 FQGTGA. The CDR3 DNA reads as TGTGCCAGCAGCGCCACCCCACTACTAGCGGGAGGAAAGACCGGGGAGCTGTTTTTT. Residues: CASSATPLLAGGKTGELFF.

The chain recombines TRBV19 with TRBJ1-1; D not certain. This CDR3 region has 13 residues. CDR1 is LNHDA and CDR2 is SQIVND in the germline V gene (reference sequence). The ends were cut back, 5 bases at V and 8 bases at J, with 15 bases in the middle. CDR3 nucleotides: TGTGCCAGTAGTGTCCGACCCCTCCCCGAAGCTTTCTTT. Translating gives CASSVRPLPEAFF.

The CDR3 region is CASSWGRANTGELFF. The CDR3 DNA is TGTGCCAGCAGTTGGGGACGCGCGAACACCGGGGAGCTGTTTTTT. The rearrangement links TRBV6-2 or TRBV6-3 to TRBJ2-2; D is possibly TRBD1 or TRBD2 (5 bases each). The CDR3 covers 15 residues. Deletions cut 4 bases from V and 0 bases from J, with 9 bases between. Looked up from germline, CDR1 is MNHEY and CDR2 is SVGEGT.

This clone occurred once. At one of its ends the junction is not consistent with the germline gene, which may arise from a read error. The gene calls are TRBV7-7 and TRBJ2-7, with 7 bases aligning to TRBD2. CDR1 and CDR2 from the germline V gene are SSHAT and FNYEAQ (reference sequence). The CDR3 consists of 15 residues. CDR3 sequence reads: CASSLRAGEAYEQYF. Here the CDR3 DNA reads TGTGCTAGCAGCTTGAGGGCGGGGGAGGCCTACGAGCAGTACTTC.

The chain combines TRBV10-3 with TRBJ2-1; 8 bases match TRBD2. Germline V lookup: CDR1 ENHRY, CDR2 SYGVKD. The CDR3 length is 17 residues. Trimming at V came to 0 bases and at J to 1 base, leaving 5 bases not matched to a gene. The CDR3 DNA follows: TGTGCCATCAGTGAGTCCCTCGGGAGGGGATCCTACAATGAGCAGTTCTTC. It is translated as CAISESLGRGSYNEQFF.

The V gene is TRBV18, the J gene TRBJ2-1, with D tentatively TRBD1 (6 bases). V lost 3 bases and J lost 2, with 11 bases in between. CDR1 is KGHSH and CDR2 is LQKENI in the germline V gene. This CDR3 spans 15 amino acids. CDR3 sequence: CASSPDRIAYNEQFF. For the CDR3, the DNA is TGTGCCAGCTCACCCGACAGGATCGCCTACAATGAGCAGTTCTTC.

The gene calls are TRBV2 and TRBJ1-1; D remains unclear. CDR3 length: 14 residues. In germline, CDR1 is SNHLY, CDR2 FYNNEI. The ends were cut back, 7 bases at V and 1 base at J, with 13 bases in the middle. The CDR3 bases are TGTGCCAGCAATCACCCTCCAGGGAACACTGAAGCTTTCTTT. Its translation: CASNHPPGNTEAFF.

The rearrangement links TRBV4-2 to TRBJ1-2; D possibly corresponds to TRBD1 (6 bases). There are 15 residues in the CDR3. Germline loops: CDR1 LGHNA, CDR2 YNFKEQ. Deletions cut 2 bases from V and 4 bases from J, with 14 bases between. The CDR3, as DNA: TGTGCCAGCAGCCAACTAGGGACACCGGTCTATGGCTACACCTTC. Translating it yields CASSQLGTPVYGYTF.

The chain recombines TRBV6-5 with TRBJ1-3; D call uncertain. CDR1 is MNHEY, CDR2 SVGAGI, per germline. The V and J ends lost 0 bases and 1 base respectively, with 10 bases between them. This CDR3 is 16 amino acids long. In DNA, the CDR3 is TGTGCCAGCAGTTACTCGGTACAGATTTCTGGAAACACCATATATTTT. It is translated as CASSYSVQISGNTIYF.

The V and J genes are TRBV6-5 and TRBJ1-2, with TRBD1 identical over 7 bases. Germline loops: CDR1 MNHEY, CDR2 SVGAGI. The CDR3 runs to 15 residues. The junction had 11 bases not matched to a gene; V was cut back by 6 bases and J by 4 bases. The CDR3 region has the DNA TGTGCCAGCAGCCAGACCAACGACAGGGTCTATGGCTACACCTTC. It specifies CASSQTNDRVYGYTF.

The V call is TRBV4-2, the J call TRBJ1-3, with D unresolved. The CDR3 covers 13 residues. Germline V gene sequence: CDR1 LGHNA, CDR2 YNFKEQ. V was shortened by 6 bases and J by 7 bases, with 13 bases between the two germline ends. The CDR3 nucleotides read TGTGCCAGCAGTCCCCCTGAGAGGAACACCATATATTTT. It yields the protein CASSPPERNTIYF.

J is TRBJ1-4 and V is TRBV20-1, with a tentative D call TRBD1 (5 bases). The V gene's germline CDR1 is DFQATT and CDR2 SNEGSKA (reference sequence). V lost 6 bases to trimming and J lost 12 bases, with 14 bases between them. The CDR3 runs 11 residues. The CDR3 spells CSAGTASELFF. The CDR3 DNA reads as TGCAGTGCAGGGACCGCGTCTGAACTGTTTTTT.

CDR3 nucleotides: TGTGCCAGCAGTCAATGGGATGGGACCCCCTTGAAGCAGTATTTT. Translation gives CASSQWDGTPLKQYF. V is TRBV14 and J is TRBJ2-3; D assignment may be TRBD1 or TRBD2 (5 bases each). Germline loops: CDR1 SGHDN, CDR2 FVKESK. Trimming took off 6 bases at V and 11 bases at J, with 24 bases between the two ends. The CDR3 sequence is 15 residues long. Using reference TRBV14 and TRBJ2-3 for the parts outside the CDR3, the full variable domain is EAGVTQFPSHSVIEKGQTVTLRCDPISGHDNLYWYRRVMGKEIKFLLHFVKESKQDESGMPNNRFLAERTGGTYSTLKVQPAELEDSGVYFCASSQWDGTPLKQYFGPGTRLTVL.

The V gene is TRBV4-1, the J gene TRBJ2-7; D unresolved. Germline CDR1 is MGHRA and CDR2 is YSYEKL. Between the trimmed V and J ends, which lost 0 bases and 0 bases, there was a span of 15 bases. The CDR3 has 17 residues. The CDR3, as DNA: TGCGCCAGCAGCCAAGATGGCGGCCGAAGGATCTCCTACGAGCAGTACTTC. Amino acids: CASSQDGGRRISYEQYF.

V usage is TRBV5-5 and J usage is TRBJ1-1; 8 bases agree with TRBD1. The CDR3 extends over 14 amino acids. Germline V gene lookup returns CDR1 SGHKS and CDR2 YYEKEE (reference sequence). V lost 1 base, J lost 4 bases, and 3 bases stayed unmatched. The CDR3 spells CASSLTGGSTEAFF. DNA of the CDR3: TGTGCCAGCAGCTTGACAGGGGGGAGCACTGAAGCTTTCTTT.

The J gene is TRBJ1-2, the V gene TRBV2; D is possibly TRBD1 (6 bases). Looked up from germline, CDR1 is SNHLY and CDR2 is FYNNEI. This CDR3 has 13 residues. V lost 9 bases and J 6 bases, leaving 17 bases between the germline ends. For the CDR3, the DNA is TGTGCCAGTCGTACCCGGACAGTTGATGGCTACACCTTC. Translating it yields CASRTRTVDGYTF.

This clone was detected once. The gene calls are TRBV5-1 and TRBJ1-4, with 7 bases matching TRBD1. The V gene end was trimmed by 0 bases and the J gene end by 8 bases; junction bases not matched to a gene: 10. The length of the CDR3 is 16 residues. Looked up from germline, CDR1 is SGHRS and CDR2 is YFSETQ. DNA of the CDR3: TGCGCCAGCAGCTTGGCCCACAGGGGAGACGGCGAAAAACTGTTTTTT. Protein sequence: CASSLAHRGDGEKLFF.

The V call is TRBV5-8, the J call TRBJ2-7; no reliable D call. Germline-derived CDR1 and CDR2 are SGHTS and YDEGEE. Trimming cost V 0 bases and J 4 bases, with 11 bases left between them. CDR3 length: 14 residues. The CDR3 sequence is CASSLAITSYEQYF. CDR3 bases: TGTGCCAGCAGCTTGGCCATCACAAGTTACGAGCAGTACTTC.

V and J are TRBV7-6 and TRBJ2-7; D tentatively fits TRBD1 or TRBD2 (6 bases each). V shed 7 bases and J shed 2 bases, with 15 bases lying between them. Per germline, CDR1 SGHVS and CDR2 FNYEAQ. This CDR3 spans 14 amino acids. Here the CDR3 reads CASTPGGHAYEQYF. The DNA for the CDR3 is TGTGCCAGCACCCCTGGGGGGCACGCCTACGAGCAGTACTTC. Variable domain in full (rest from reference TRBV7-6 and TRBJ2-7): GAGVSQSPRYKVTKRGQDVALRCDPISGHVSLYWYRQALGQGPEFLTYFNYEAQQDKSGLPNDRFSAERPEGSISTLTIQRTEQRDSAMYRCASTPGGHAYEQYFGPGTRLTVT.

The genes are TRBV6-1 and TRBJ2-7, with D possibly being TRBD2 (5 bases). V was cut by 2 bases and J by 5 bases, with 10 bases left in between. The CDR3 covers 13 residues. Germline CDR1 is MNHNS and CDR2 is SASEGT. CDR3 sequence: CASSEYGVNEQYF. The CDR3 DNA reads TGTGCCAGCAGTGAATACGGGGTGAACGAGCAGTACTTC.

This sequence joins TRBV7-6 and TRBJ2-2; TRBD2 aligns across 12 bases. The CDR3 runs to 17 residues. V dropped 6 bases and J dropped 2; count of bases not matched to a gene: 7. Germline lookup yields CDR1 SGHVS and CDR2 FNYEAQ. CDR3 loop: CASRGAGLAGNTGELFF. CDR3 DNA sequence: TGTGCCAGCAGAGGCGCCGGACTAGCGGGAAACACCGGGGAGCTGTTTTTT. Supplemented by reference TRBV7-6 and TRBJ2-2, the full variable domain reads GAGVSQSPRYKVTKRGQDVALRCDPISGHVSLYWYRQALGQGPEFLTYFNYEAQQDKSGLPNDRFSAERPEGSISTLTIQRTEQRDSAMYRCASRGAGLAGNTGELFFGEGSRLTVL.

The gene calls are TRBV2 and TRBJ2-1; 9 nucleotides agree with TRBD1. The germline V gene has CDR1 SNHLY and CDR2 FYNNEI. With 4 bases clipped from V and 8 bases from J, the junction kept 15 bases outside the gene matches. This CDR3 comprises 17 residues. The DNA for the CDR3 is TGTGCCAGCAGTGCTAGGACAGGGGCCCTACTCGGCGATGAGCAGTTCTTC. It is translated as CASSARTGALLGDEQFF. Looking up the rest from reference TRBV2 and TRBJ2-1 gives the full variable domain: EPEVTQTPSHQVTQMGQEVILRCVPISNHLYFYWYRQILGQKVEFLVSFYNNEISEKSEIFDDQFSVERPDGSNFTLKIRSTKLEDSAMYFCASSARTGALLGDEQFFGPGTRLTVL.